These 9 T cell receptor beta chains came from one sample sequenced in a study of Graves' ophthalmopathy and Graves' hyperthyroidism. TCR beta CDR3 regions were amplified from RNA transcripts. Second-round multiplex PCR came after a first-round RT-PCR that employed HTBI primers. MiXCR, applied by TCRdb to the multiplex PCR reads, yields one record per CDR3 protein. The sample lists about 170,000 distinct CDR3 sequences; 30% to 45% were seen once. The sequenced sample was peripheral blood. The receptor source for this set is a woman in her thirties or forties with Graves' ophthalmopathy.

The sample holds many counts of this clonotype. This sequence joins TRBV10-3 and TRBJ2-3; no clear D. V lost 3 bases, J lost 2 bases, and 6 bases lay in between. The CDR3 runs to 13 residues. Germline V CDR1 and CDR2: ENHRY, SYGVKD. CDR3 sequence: CAISDDYTDTQYF. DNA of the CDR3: TGTGCCATCAGTGACGATTACACAGATACGCAGTATTTT.

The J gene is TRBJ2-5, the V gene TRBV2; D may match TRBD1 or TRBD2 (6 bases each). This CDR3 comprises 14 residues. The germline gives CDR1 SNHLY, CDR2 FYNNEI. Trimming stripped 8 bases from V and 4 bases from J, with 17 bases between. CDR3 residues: CASQKGGFRETQYF. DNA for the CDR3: TGTGCCAGCCAGAAGGGGGGATTTCGAGAGACCCAGTACTTC.

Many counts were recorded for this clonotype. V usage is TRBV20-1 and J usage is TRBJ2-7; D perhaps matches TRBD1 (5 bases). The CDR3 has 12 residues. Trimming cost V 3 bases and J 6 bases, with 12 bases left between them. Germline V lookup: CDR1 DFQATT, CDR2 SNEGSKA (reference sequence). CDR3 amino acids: CSASLLGREQYF. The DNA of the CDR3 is TGCAGTGCTAGCCTACTGGGGCGCGAGCAGTACTTC.

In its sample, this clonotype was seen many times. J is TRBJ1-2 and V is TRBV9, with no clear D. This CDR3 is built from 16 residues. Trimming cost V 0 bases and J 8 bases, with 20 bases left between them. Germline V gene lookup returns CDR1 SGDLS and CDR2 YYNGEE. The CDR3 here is CASSVDLYSSGSGYTF. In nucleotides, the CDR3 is TGTGCCAGCAGCGTAGATCTTTACTCAAGCGGGTCGGGCTACACCTTC.

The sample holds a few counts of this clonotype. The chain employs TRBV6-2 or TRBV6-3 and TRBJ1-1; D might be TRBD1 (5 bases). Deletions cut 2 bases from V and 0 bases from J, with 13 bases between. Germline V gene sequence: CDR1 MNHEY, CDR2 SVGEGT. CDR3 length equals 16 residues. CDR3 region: CASSYRQNFMNTEAFF. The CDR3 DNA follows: TGTGCCAGCAGTTACCGACAGAATTTCATGAACACTGAAGCTTTCTTT.

CDR3 in amino acids: CASSQSGYNTEAFF. DNA of the CDR3: TGTGCCAGCAGTCAGAGCGGGTATAACACTGAAGCTTTCTTT. The chain combines TRBV6-4 with TRBJ1-1, with D unresolved. The CDR3 totals 14 residues. Germline CDR1 is MRHNA and CDR2 is SNTAGT. The germline V and J ends were trimmed by 5 bases and 2 bases, with 12 bases remaining between them.

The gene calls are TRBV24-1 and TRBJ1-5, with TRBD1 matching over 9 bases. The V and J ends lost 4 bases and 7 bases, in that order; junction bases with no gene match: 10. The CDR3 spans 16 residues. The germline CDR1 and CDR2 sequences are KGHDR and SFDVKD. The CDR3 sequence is CATSDPRTGAEQPQHF. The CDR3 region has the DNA TGTGCCACCAGTGACCCTAGGACAGGGGCGGAGCAGCCCCAGCATTTT.

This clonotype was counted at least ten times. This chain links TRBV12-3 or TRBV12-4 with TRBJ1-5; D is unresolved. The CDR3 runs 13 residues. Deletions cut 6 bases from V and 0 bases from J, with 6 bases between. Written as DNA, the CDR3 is TGTGCCAGCAGCAAAGATAGCAATCAGCCCCAGCATTTT. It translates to CASSKDSNQPQHF.

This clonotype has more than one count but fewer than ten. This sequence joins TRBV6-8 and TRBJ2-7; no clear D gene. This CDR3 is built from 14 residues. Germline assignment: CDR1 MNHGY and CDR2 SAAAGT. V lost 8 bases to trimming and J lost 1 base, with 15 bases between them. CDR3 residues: CASRGPGGSYEQYF. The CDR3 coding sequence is TGTGCCAGCCGCGGCCCTGGCGGATCCTACGAGCAGTACTTC.